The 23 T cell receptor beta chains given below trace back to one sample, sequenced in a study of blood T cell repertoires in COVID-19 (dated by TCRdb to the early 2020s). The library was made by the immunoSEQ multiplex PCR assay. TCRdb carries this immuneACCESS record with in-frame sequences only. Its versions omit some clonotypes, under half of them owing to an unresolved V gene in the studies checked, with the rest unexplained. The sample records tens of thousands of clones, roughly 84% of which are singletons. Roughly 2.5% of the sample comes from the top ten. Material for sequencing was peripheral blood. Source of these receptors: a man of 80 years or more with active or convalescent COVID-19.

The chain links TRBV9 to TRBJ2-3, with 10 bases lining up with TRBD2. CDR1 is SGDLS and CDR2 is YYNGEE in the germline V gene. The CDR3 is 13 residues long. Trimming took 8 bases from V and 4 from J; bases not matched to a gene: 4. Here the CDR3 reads CASSSGSADTQYF. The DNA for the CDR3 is TGTGCCAGTTCTAGCGGGAGTGCAGATACGCAGTATTTT.

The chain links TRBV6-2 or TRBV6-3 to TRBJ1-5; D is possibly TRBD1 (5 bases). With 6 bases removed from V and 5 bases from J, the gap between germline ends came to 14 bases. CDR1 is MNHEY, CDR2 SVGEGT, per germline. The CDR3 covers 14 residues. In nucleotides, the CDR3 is TGTGCCAGCAGCCGCGACAGCTTGTATCAGCCCCAGCATTTT. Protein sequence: CASSRDSLYQPQHF.

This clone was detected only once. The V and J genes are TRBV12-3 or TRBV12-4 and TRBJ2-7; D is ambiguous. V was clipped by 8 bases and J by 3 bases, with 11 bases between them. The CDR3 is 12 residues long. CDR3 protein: CASSYTGYEQYF. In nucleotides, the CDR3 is TGTGCCAGCTCTTATACTGGCTACGAGCAGTACTTC.

CDR3 nucleotides: TGCAGTGCTAGCTCCAGGTACGAGCAGTACTTC. It is translated as CSASSRYEQYF. This chain uses TRBV20-1 with TRBJ2-7; D call uncertain. The CDR3 has 11 residues. The ends were cut back, 3 bases at V and 4 bases at J, with 7 bases in the middle. CDR1 is DFQATT, CDR2 SNEGSKA, per germline (reference sequence).

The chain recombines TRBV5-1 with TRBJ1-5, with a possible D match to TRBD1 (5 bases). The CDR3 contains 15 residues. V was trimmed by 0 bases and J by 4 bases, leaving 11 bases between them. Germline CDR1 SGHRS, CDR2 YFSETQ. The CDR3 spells CASSLGLAGNQPQHF. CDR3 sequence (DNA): TGCGCCAGCAGCTTGGGTTTGGCAGGGAATCAGCCCCAGCATTTT.

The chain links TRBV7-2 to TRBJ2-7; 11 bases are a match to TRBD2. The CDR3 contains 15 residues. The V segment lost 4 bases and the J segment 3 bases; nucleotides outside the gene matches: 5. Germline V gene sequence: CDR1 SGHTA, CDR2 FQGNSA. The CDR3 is CASSSSGTSGYEQYF. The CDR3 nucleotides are TGTGCCAGCAGCTCGTCGGGGACTAGCGGCTACGAGCAGTACTTC.

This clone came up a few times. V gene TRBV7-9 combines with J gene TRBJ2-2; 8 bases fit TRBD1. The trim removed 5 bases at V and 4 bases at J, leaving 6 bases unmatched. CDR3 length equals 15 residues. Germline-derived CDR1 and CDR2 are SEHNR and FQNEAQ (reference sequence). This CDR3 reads CASSLGTGFTGELFF. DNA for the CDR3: TGTGCCAGCAGCCTCGGGACAGGATTCACCGGGGAGCTGTTTTTT.

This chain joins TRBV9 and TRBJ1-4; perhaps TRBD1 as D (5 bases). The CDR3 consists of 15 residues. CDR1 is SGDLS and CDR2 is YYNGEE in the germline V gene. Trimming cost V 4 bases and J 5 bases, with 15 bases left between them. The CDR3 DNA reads TGTGCCAGCAGCCCAACTGACAGACCAAATGAAAAACTGTTTTTT. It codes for CASSPTDRPNEKLFF.

The CDR3 region has the DNA TGTGCCAGCAGCACTACTCCGGGACTAGGACCTCTCGAGCAGTACTTC. It is translated as CASSTTPGLGPLEQYF. V usage is TRBV7-8 and J usage is TRBJ2-7, with TRBD2 identical over 8 bases. V gave up 5 bases and J gave up 6 bases; unmatched junction bases: 15. Germline assignment: CDR1 SGHVS and CDR2 FQNEAQ. This CDR3 comprises 16 residues. Full variable domain (outside the CDR3, taken from reference TRBV7-8 and TRBJ2-7): GAGVSQSPRYKVAKRGQDVALRCDPISGHVSLFWYQQALGQGPEFLTYFQNEAQLDKSGLPSDRFFAERPEGSVSTLKIQRTQQEDSAVYLCASSTTPGLGPLEQYFGPGTRLTVT.

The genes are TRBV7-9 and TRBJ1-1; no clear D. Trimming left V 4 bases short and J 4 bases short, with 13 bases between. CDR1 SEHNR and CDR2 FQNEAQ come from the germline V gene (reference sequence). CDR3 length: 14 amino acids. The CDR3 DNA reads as TGTGCCAGCAGCTCCCTTCGAGGCGGCACTGAAGCTTTCTTT. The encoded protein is CASSSLRGGTEAFF.

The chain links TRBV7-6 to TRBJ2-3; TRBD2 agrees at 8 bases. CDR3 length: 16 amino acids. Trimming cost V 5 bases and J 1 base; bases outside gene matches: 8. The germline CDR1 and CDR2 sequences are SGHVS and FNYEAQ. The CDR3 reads CASSPRPGLGTDTQYF. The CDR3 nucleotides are TGTGCCAGCAGCCCCAGACCGGGACTAGGCACAGATACGCAGTATTTT. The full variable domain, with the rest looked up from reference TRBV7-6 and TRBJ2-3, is GAGVSQSPRYKVTKRGQDVALRCDPISGHVSLYWYRQALGQGPEFLTYFNYEAQQDKSGLPNDRFSAERPEGSISTLTIQRTEQRDSAMYRCASSPRPGLGTDTQYFGPGTRLTVL.

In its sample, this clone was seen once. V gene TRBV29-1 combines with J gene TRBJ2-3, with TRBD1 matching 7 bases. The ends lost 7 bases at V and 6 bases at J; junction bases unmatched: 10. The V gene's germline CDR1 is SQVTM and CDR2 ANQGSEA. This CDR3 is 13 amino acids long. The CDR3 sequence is CSAQTGFVDTQYF. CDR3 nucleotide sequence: TGCAGCGCCCAGACAGGGTTCGTGGATACGCAGTATTTT.

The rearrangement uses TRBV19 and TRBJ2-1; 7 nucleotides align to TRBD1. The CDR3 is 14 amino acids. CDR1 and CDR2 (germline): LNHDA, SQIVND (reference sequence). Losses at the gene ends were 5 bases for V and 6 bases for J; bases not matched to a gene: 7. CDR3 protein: CASSPTGSGNEQFF. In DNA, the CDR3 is TGTGCCAGTAGTCCGACAGGGTCGGGCAATGAGCAGTTCTTC.

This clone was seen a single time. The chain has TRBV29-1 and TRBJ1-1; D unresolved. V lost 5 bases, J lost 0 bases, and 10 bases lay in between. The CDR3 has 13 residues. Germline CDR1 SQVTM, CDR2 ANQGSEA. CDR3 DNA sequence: TGCAGCGTTCTCAAGTACTTGAACACTGAAGCTTTCTTT. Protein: CSVLKYLNTEAFF.

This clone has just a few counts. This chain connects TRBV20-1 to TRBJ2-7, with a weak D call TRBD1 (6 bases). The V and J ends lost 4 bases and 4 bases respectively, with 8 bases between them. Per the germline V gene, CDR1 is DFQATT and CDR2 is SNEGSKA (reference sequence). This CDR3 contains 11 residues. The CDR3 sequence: CSATDRYEQYF. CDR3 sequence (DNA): TGCAGTGCTACAGACAGGTACGAGCAGTACTTC.

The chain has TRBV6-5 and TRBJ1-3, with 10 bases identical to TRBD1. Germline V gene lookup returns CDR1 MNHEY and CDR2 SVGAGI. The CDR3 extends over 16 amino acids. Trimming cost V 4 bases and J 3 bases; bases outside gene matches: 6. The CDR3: CASSSRQGAIGNTIYF. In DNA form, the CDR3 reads TGTGCCAGCAGTTCGCGACAGGGGGCAATTGGAAACACCATATATTTT.

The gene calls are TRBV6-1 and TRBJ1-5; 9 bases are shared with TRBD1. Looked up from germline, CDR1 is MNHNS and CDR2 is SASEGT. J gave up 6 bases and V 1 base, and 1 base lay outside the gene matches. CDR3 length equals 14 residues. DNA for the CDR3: TGTGCCAGCAGTGAAGGGGACAGGGTTCAGCCCCAGCATTTT. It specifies CASSEGDRVQPQHF.

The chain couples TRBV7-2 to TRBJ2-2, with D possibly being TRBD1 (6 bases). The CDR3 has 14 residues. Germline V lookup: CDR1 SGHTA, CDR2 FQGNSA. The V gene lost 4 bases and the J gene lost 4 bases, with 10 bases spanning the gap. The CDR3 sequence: CASSSLDSTGELFF. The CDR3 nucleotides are TGTGCCAGCAGCTCGTTGGACAGCACCGGGGAGCTGTTTTTT.

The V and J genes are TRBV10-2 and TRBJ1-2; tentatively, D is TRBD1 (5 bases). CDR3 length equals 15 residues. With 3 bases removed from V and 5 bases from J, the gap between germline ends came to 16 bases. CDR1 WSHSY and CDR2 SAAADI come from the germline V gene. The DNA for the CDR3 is TGCGCCAGCAGTGACCCAGGGTCCAAGAATTATGGCTACACCTTC. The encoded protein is CASSDPGSKNYGYTF.

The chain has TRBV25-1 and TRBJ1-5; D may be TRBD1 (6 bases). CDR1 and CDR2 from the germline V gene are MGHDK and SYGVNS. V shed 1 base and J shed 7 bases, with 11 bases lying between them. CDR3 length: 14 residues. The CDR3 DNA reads TGTGCCAGCAGTGAATGGGGGGGCGGACAGCCCCAGCATTTT. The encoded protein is CASSEWGGGQPQHF.

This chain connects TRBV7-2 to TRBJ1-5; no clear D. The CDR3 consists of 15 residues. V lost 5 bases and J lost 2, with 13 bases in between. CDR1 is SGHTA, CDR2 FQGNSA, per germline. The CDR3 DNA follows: TGTGCCAGCAGCCCCCAGGTGTGGGGCAATCAGCCCCAGCATTTT. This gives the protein CASSPQVWGNQPQHF. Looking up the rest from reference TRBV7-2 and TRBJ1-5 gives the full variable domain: GAGVSQSPSNKVTEKGKDVELRCDPISGHTALYWYRQSLGQGLEFLIYFQGNSAPDKSGLPSDRFSAERTGGSVSTLTIQRTQQEDSAVYLCASSPQVWGNQPQHFGDGTRLSIL.

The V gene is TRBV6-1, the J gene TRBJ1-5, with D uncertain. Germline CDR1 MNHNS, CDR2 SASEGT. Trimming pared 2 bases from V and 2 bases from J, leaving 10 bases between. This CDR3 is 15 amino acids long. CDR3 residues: CASSEMVPGNQPQHF. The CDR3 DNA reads TGTGCCAGCAGTGAAATGGTCCCGGGCAATCAGCCCCAGCATTTT.

The CDR3: CASSPPGLAGGSYNEQFF. The CDR3 DNA sequence: TGTGCCAGCTCACCACCGGGACTAGCGGGAGGGTCCTACAATGAGCAGTTCTTC. The genes are TRBV18 and TRBJ2-1; 16 bases are a match to TRBD2. This CDR3 is 18 amino acids long. Germline CDR1 reads KGHSH; CDR2 reads LQKENI. V gave up 0 bases and J gave up 1 base; unmatched junction bases: 0.